A selection of T cell receptor beta chains follows, all from one sample in a study of cytomegalovirus exposure and HLA in healthy donors. Assay used: immunoSEQ multiplex PCR; TCRdb lists only in-frame clones, some missing. The sample shows some 100,000 clones, 65% to 85% of them seen only once. Sequenced material: PBMCs. The source of these receptors is a man aged 50 to 60 in good health and CMV-seropositive. Each CDR3 is given with its conserved first and last residue. A D gene is named only where the DNA matches it firmly. Clone size is not always given. Where it is, it says once, few, many or a class for expanded clones.

TRBJ1-2 | NA | TRBV19 | NA | TGTGCCAGTAGTCGTGACAGCCTCTATGGCTACACCTTC | CASSRDSLYGYTF
TRBJ2-2 | NA | TRBV25-1 | once | TGTGCCAGCACCACAGGGCAGAGCACCGGGGAGCTGTTTTTT | CASTTGQSTGELFF
TRBJ2-7 | NA | TRBV27 | few | TGTGCCAGCAGTTTACGATGGGGGGGCACGTACGAGCAGTACTTC | CASSLRWGGTYEQYF
TRBJ2-5 | NA | TRBV11-2 | NA | TGTGCCAGCAGCGCCGGGACAATCCAAGAGACCCAGTACTTC | CASSAGTIQETQYF
TRBJ1-2 | NA | TRBV6-1 | NA | TGTGCCAGCAGTTTAAACTATGGCTACACCTTC | CASSLNYGYTF
TRBJ1-2 | NA | TRBV5-4 | NA | TGTGCCAGCAGCAAAGAGGGAGGTACTTATGGCTACACCTTC | CASSKEGGTYGYTF
TRBJ2-7 | TRBD2 | TRBV28 | NA | TGTGCCAGCAGAACCCGACTAGCGGGAGTCTACGAGCAGTACTTC | CASRTRLAGVYEQYF
TRBJ2-3 | NA | TRBV19 | NA | TGTGCCAGTAGTATCGCACTTGCTCTAAACACAGATACGCAGTATTTT | CASSIALALNTDTQYF
TRBJ1-5 | NA | TRBV6-5 | NA | TGTGCCAGCAGCCGCCCACAGGGCGCTCAACAGCCCCAGCATTTT | CASSRPQGAQQPQHF
TRBJ2-6 | NA | TRBV6-5 | NA | TGTGCCAGCAGTATATCTGGGGCCAACGTCCTGACTTTC | CASSISGANVLTF
TRBJ2-4 | NA | TRBV7-2 | NA | TGTGCCAGCAGCCCCCGACTAGCCAAAAACATTCAGTACTTC | CASSPRLAKNIQYF
TRBJ1-1 | TRBD1 | TRBV27 | NA | TGTGCCAGCAGTTTATACCCCCGGGGACAGGGATCGATGAACACTGAAGCTTTCTTT | CASSLYPRGQGSMNTEAFF
TRBJ2-3 | NA | TRBV27 | NA | TGTGCCAGCAGTTTAGGAGGGGCTAGCACAGATACGCAGTATTTT | CASSLGGASTDTQYF
TRBJ2-7 | NA | TRBV10-1 | NA | TGCGCCAGCAGTAGGACAAGCTACGAGCAGTACTTC | CASSRTSYEQYF
TRBJ2-7 | TRBD1 | TRBV9 | NA | TGTGCCAGCAGCCCCCGGACAGGGATCTTCGAGCAGTACTTC | CASSPRTGIFEQYF
TRBJ1-1 | NA | TRBV7-2 | NA | TGTGCCAGCAGCACCCCTGGGCGGGGGGGATCGAACACTGAAGCTTTCTTT | CASSTPGRGGSNTEAFF
TRBJ2-5 | NA | TRBV4-1 | NA | TGCGCCAGCAGCCAGGGGTGGGGGCACAGGGAGACAGAAGAGACCCAGTACTTC | CASSQGWGHRETEETQYF
TRBJ2-3 | TRBD2 | TRBV5-4 | NA | TGTGCCAGCAGCTTGGGGACTAGTTCAGATACGCAGTATTTT | CASSLGTSSDTQYF
TRBJ2-7 | NA | TRBV5-1 | NA | TGCGCCAGCAGCTTCGGCGGCGGAGCGAACGAGCAGTACTTC | CASSFGGGANEQYF
TRBJ2-2 | NA | TRBV5-1 | NA | TGCGCCAGCAGCTTCGTACTAGAAGCGGGGGAGCTGTTTTTT | CASSFVLEAGELFF
TRBJ1-5 | NA | TRBV4-1 | NA | TGCGCCAGCAGCCAAGATCCCAGGGCCGATCAGCCCCAGCATTTT | CASSQDPRADQPQHF
TRBJ2-7 | NA | TRBV28 | few | TGTGCCAGCAGTTTATGGGCAGGTACCCACGAGCAGTACTTC | CASSLWAGTHEQYF
TRBJ2-5 | TRBD1 | TRBV18 | few | TGTGCCAGCTCACCACAGGGGGCAGAGACCCAGTACTTC | CASSPQGAETQYF
TRBJ1-5 | TRBD1 | TRBV27 | NA | TGTGCCAGCAGTTTCCTCGGACAGGGGAATCAGCCCCAGCATTTT | CASSFLGQGNQPQHF
TRBJ2-1 | TRBD2 | TRBV6-5 | few | TGTGCCAGCATGGGACTAGCGGGGTACAATGAGCAGTTCTTC | CASMGLAGYNEQFF
TRBJ1-1 | TRBD1 | TRBV11-3 | NA | TGTGCCAGCAGCCCTCGGACAGGGAGACCTAACACTGAAGCTTTCTTT | CASSPRTGRPNTEAFF
TRBJ1-5 | NA | TRBV6-5 | NA | TGTGCCAGCAGTGAAACAGTTAGCAATCAGCCCCAGCATTTT | CASSETVSNQPQHF
TRBJ2-7 | TRBD2 | TRBV5-1 | NA | TGCGCCAGCAGCTTGGCGGGGACTAGCGGGAACGAGCAGTACTTC | CASSLAGTSGNEQYF
TRBJ1-1 | NA | TRBV5-5 | NA | TGTGCCAGCAGTCTAGAATCCATGAACACTGAAGCTTTCTTT | CASSLESMNTEAFF
TRBJ1-4 | NA | TRBV25-1 | NA | TGTGCCAGCAGTCTTCAGGGGACTAATGAAAAACTGTTTTTT | CASSLQGTNEKLFF
TRBJ2-7 | TRBD1 | TRBV5-5 | once | TGTGCCAGCAGCAATGGACAGGAACCCGAGCAGTACTTC | CASSNGQEPEQYF
TRBJ2-5 | TRBD1 | TRBV6-4 | NA | TGTGCCAGCAATAGGGACAGTCACCAAGAGACCCAGTACTTC | CASNRDSHQETQYF
TRBJ2-1 | NA | TRBV7-2 | once | TGTGCCAGCAGCTCCTCCGGGATCTCTAGTTACAATGAGCAGTTCTTC | CASSSSGISSYNEQFF
TRBJ1-4 | NA | TRBV19 | NA | TGTGCCAGTAGTGCCCAGGGTGCTCTCGGCACTAATGAAAAACTGTTTTTT | CASSAQGALGTNEKLFF
TRBJ2-2 | TRBD2 | TRBV7-6 | NA | TGTGCCAGCAGCCCGTGGACTAGCGGGGGAAAAACCGGGGAGCTGTTTTTT | CASSPWTSGGKTGELFF
TRBJ1-6 | NA | TRBV21-1 | NA | TGTGCCAGCAGCAAGGAGAAGGCCATCTCACCCCTCCACTTT | CASSKEKAISPLHF
TRBJ2-7 | NA | TRBV14 | NA | TGTGCCAGCAGCCAAGTAGGAGTTTACGAGCAGTACTTC | CASSQVGVYEQYF
TRBJ1-1 | TRBD1 | TRBV10-1 | NA | TGCGCCAGCAAGGGACAGACGAACACTGAAGCTTTCTTT | CASKGQTNTEAFF
TRBJ2-3 | TRBD2 | TRBV10-3 | NA | TGTGCCATCAGTGAGTCGCCCCCTAGCGGGAGGACAGATACGCAGTATTTT | CAISESPPSGRTDTQYF
TRBJ1-5 | TRBD1 | TRBV7-2 | NA | TGTGCCAGCAGCTTAGCGGGACAGTACAATCAGCCCCAGCATTTT | CASSLAGQYNQPQHF
TRBJ2-3 | TRBD2 | TRBV4-1 | NA | TGCGCCAGCAGCCAACCTGGGACTAGCGGGGGGGTCACAGATACGCAGTATTTT | CASSQPGTSGGVTDTQYF
TRBJ1-5 | NA | TRBV19 | NA | TGTGCCAGTATAGGGGAGGATCAGCCCCAGCATTTT | CASIGEDQPQHF
TRBJ2-1 | NA | TRBV15 | NA | TGTGCCACCAGCAGGGGGGGGGCGTTCAATGAGCAGTTCTTC | CATSRGGAFNEQFF
TRBJ2-7 | NA | TRBV14 | NA | TGTGCCAGCAGCCAAGCAGTAGGAGGTGTCAGCGAGCAGTACTTC | CASSQAVGGVSEQYF
TRBJ1-2 | TRBD1 | TRBV29-1 | NA | TGCAGCGTTGATTCCCGACAGGGGTTTACTAACTATGGCTACACCTTC | CSVDSRQGFTNYGYTF
TRBJ2-3 | NA | TRBV4-2 | few | TGTGCCAGCAGCCAAGACGCTGCGGTCACAGATACGCAGTATTTT | CASSQDAAVTDTQYF
TRBJ1-4 | NA | TRBV7-8 | once | TGTGCCAGCAGCTCGACAGCCTCCGCGGCAACTAATGAAAAACTGTTTTTT | CASSSTASAATNEKLFF
TRBJ2-7 | TRBD2 | TRBV5-1 | NA | TGCGCCAGCAGCTTGGCCGGAACGGCGGGAGGGCCGTACGAGCAGTACTTC | CASSLAGTAGGPYEQYF